This T cell receptor (beta chain) is from a study of T-cell reconstitution after alpha-beta-depleted transplantation in children. Study-level findings and limits: Certain patients had high TCRbeta diversity at day 60, and it came from recipient T cells and thymic progenitors that survived. Roughly two months post-transplant, alpha-beta T cells reportedly originated from several hundred graft clones that had expanded. Diversity and T-cell counts at one year after transplant derived mostly from new T cells.

Unique molecular identifiers featured in how the TCRbeta library was prepared. TCRdb re-derived calls from the PCR reads in MiXCR, one entry per CDR3 protein. The sample yields some 300,000 distinct CDR3 sequences, roughly 7.8% seen once. To note about this clonotype: No antigen is known for it.

The V gene lost 5 bases and the J gene lost 0 bases, with 11 bases spanning the gap. This CDR3 comprises 16 residues. Germline CDR1 reads SGHTA; CDR2 reads FQGNSA. The sequences come from peripheral blood, collected 360 days after TCRalphabeta/CD19-depleted stem cell transplant. The chain joins TRBV7-2 to TRBJ1-6; TRBD1 is a possible D gene (5 bases). This TCR derives from a female patient aged 2-15 years who had a stem cell transplant for Fanconi anemia, so the T cells may come from the graft donor. The DNA of the CDR3 is TGTGCCAGCAGCCGGGACTTCAGCTCCTATAATTCACCCCTCCACTTT. Translation gives CASSRDFSSYNSPLHF.